The 7 T cell receptor beta chains given below trace back to one sample, sequenced in a study of T and B cells in COVID-19 patients. Each TRB amplification used roughly 220-550 ng of genomic DNA from blood. Multiplex PCR with BIOMED2 TRB-A/B primer pools amplified TRB rearrangements. In TCRdb, the multiplex PCR reads were re-called with MiXCR into one record per CDR3 protein. The sample holds 5,000 or so distinct CDR3 sequences; around 20% are singletons and the top ten take 6.5%. Sequencing was performed on blood. The receptors shown here come from a human donor who had recovered from COVID-19.

This chain joins TRBV29-1 and TRBJ2-5, with 7 bases aligning to TRBD1. J lost 1 base, V lost 6 bases, and 5 bases had no gene match. The CDR3 covers 13 residues. From germline, CDR1 is SQVTM and CDR2 ANQGSEA. The CDR3, as DNA: TGCAGCGTGCGCGACAGGGTCCAAGAGACCCAGTACTTC. This encodes CSVRDRVQETQYF.

This clonotype has ten or more counts. The rearrangement joins TRBV7-9 to TRBJ2-7; D perhaps matches TRBD2 (7 bases). CDR1 SEHNR and CDR2 FQNEAQ come from the germline V gene (reference sequence). The CDR3 extends over 17 amino acids. Trimming removed 1 base at V and 4 bases at J, with 20 bases between. The CDR3 coding sequence is TGTGCCAGCAGCTTAGGAAGGGCAGAGGCGGGGGCATACGAGCAGTACTTC. This codes for CASSLGRAEAGAYEQYF.

This clonotype was counted once. A much more abundant neighbour one base away suggests this may be a read error. The chain employs TRBV11-2 and TRBJ2-7, with 7 bases aligning to TRBD2. CDR1 is SGHAT, CDR2 FQNNGV, per germline. Trimming at V came to 6 bases and at J to 6 bases, leaving 17 bases not matched to a gene. The CDR3 is made up of 16 amino acids. As DNA, the CDR3 is TGTGCCAGCAGTTTAAACTCAGTGGGAGGGGTACCCGAGCAGTACTTC. Translated, it gives CASSLNSVGGVPEQYF. The full variable domain, in which reference TRBV11-2 and TRBJ2-7 provide the parts outside the CDR3, is EAGVAQSPRYKIIEKRQSVAFWCNPISGHATLYWYQQILGQGPKLLIQFQNNGVVDDSQLPKDRFSAERLKGVDSTLKIQPAKLEDSAVYLCASSLNSVGGVPEQYFGPGTRLTVT.

This clonotype qualifies as medium-sized. The chain links TRBV5-4 to TRBJ2-2; possibly TRBD1 for D (5 bases). Germline lookup yields CDR1 SGHNT and CDR2 YYREEE (reference sequence). V shed 0 bases and J shed 0 bases, with 6 bases lying between them. This CDR3 is 15 amino acids long. CDR3 nucleotides: TGTGCCAGCAGCTTGGGGACAACGAACACCGGGGAGCTGTTTTTT. It specifies CASSLGTTNTGELFF. The full variable domain, with the rest looked up from reference TRBV5-4 and TRBJ2-2, is ETGVTQSPTHLIKTRGQQVTLRCSSQSGHNTVSWYQQALGQGPQFIFQYYREEENGRGNFPPRFSGLQFPNYSSELNVNALELDDSALYLCASSLGTTNTGELFFGEGSRLTVL.

On this clonotype itself: A single base separates this from a much larger clone, so it may be a read error. This sequence joins TRBV7-6 and TRBJ1-4, with a tentative D call TRBD1 (5 bases). Germline V gene sequence: CDR1 SGHVS, CDR2 FNYEAQ. The CDR3 extends over 14 amino acids. Written as DNA, the CDR3 is TGTTCCAGCTGCCTCCGGGGCGGACCTGGAAAACTGTTTTTT. Its protein product is CSSCLRGGPGKLFF.

The chain carries TRBV7-9 and TRBJ1-5; 8 bases map to TRBD1. The junction had 4 bases not matched to a gene; V was cut back by 3 bases and J by 3 bases. This CDR3 comprises 15 residues. Per germline, CDR1 SEHNR and CDR2 FQNEAQ (reference sequence). CDR3 nucleotide sequence: TGTGCCAGCAGCTTCACAGGGGGTCCCAATCAGCCCCAGCATTTT. Encoded protein: CASSFTGGPNQPQHF. The whole variable domain, remainder taken from reference TRBV7-9 and TRBJ1-5, is DTGVSQNPRHKITKRGQNVTFRCDPISEHNRLYWYRQTLGQGPEFLTYFQNEAQLEKSRLLSDRFSAERPKGSFSTLEIQRTEQGDSAMYLCASSFTGGPNQPQHFGDGTRLSIL.

Notes on this clonotype: Mismatch with germline at one junction end may stem from a read error. The chain recombines TRBV10-1 with TRBJ1-2, with 7 bases that match TRBD1. The CDR3 length is 14 residues. Looked up from germline, CDR1 is WNHNN and CDR2 is SYGVQD (reference sequence). DNA of the CDR3: TGCGCCAGCAGTTTTTCCGGGACAGTCTATGGCCACACCTTC. It encodes CASSFSGTVYGHTF.